This TCR beta chain was sequenced for a study of cytomegalovirus exposure and HLA in healthy donors. This CDR3 is built from 16 residues. The germline V gene encodes CDR1 SGHNT and CDR2 YYREEE (reference sequence). Germline trimming cut 4 bases from V and 8 bases from J; bases unmatched to any gene: 15. PCR used 60 Vbeta primers and 13 Jbeta primers. TCRdb's table, derived via immunoSEQ multiplex PCR, lists solely in-frame clones and lacks some. The sample lists 150,000 to 200,000 clones; around four fifths were seen once. Comment on this clone: What it binds is not known.

Overall study findings and caveats: Certain sequence variants were highly shared and formed a cluster, and this cluster was likely a sequencing artifact.

The origin of this receptor is a woman in her 30s in good health and CMV-seropositive. The chain has TRBV5-4 and TRBJ2-1; 7 bases are shared with TRBD2. Sequencing input: PBMCs. For the CDR3, the DNA is TGTGCCAGCAGCCCTCGGGCGGGGGAGAATATGGATGAGCAGTTCTTC. Its translation: CASSPRAGENMDEQFF.